This T cell receptor beta chain derives from a study of T cells after yellow fever vaccination. This clonotype has a handful of counts. CDR1 is LGHNA and CDR2 is YNFKEQ in the germline V gene. The CDR3 spans 16 residues. J lost 0 bases, V lost 4 bases, and 8 bases had no gene match. TCRdb re-called the 5' RACE reads through MiXCR, storing one row per CDR3 protein. The sample shows some 600,000 distinct CDR3 sequences, over 9% of them seen only once. The sequencing used PBMCs, collected on the day of the yellow fever booster vaccination. This sequence joins TRBV4-2 and TRBJ2-7; 8 positions agree with TRBD2. The receptor comes from a man aged 30 to 45 who received the YFV17D yellow fever vaccine. CDR3 amino acids: CASSLSTSAISYEQYF. The CDR3 region has the DNA TGTGCCAGCAGCCTTTCGACTAGCGCGATCTCCTACGAGCAGTACTTC.